These 15 T cell receptor beta chains were sequenced from one sample in a study of CD8 T cells in ankylosing spondylitis. Regarding the study as a whole: Roughly eight highly homologous variants made up a TCR beta motif that seemed to typify ankylosing spondylitis blood.

Their antigen targets remain unknown. TCRdb reprocessed the 5' RACE reads with MiXCR, giving one entry per CDR3 protein. Among 220,000 or so distinct CDR3 sequences listed, 15% to 20% were seen once. The sequenced sample was blood, either unsorted or a sorted T cell fraction (not recorded which). The source is a male donor with ankylosing spondylitis.

This clonotype occurred a few times. The CDR3: CASSLEARQETQYF. CDR3 coding DNA: TGTGCCAGCAGCTTAGAAGCACGGCAAGAGACCCAGTACTTC. This sequence joins TRBV7-2 and TRBJ2-5; D is undetermined. The CDR3 has 14 amino acids. CDR1 and CDR2 from the germline V gene are SGHTA and FQGNSA. Trimming stripped 1 base from V and 2 bases from J, with 8 bases between.

This rearrangement joins TRBV6-5 to TRBJ2-5, with D possibly being TRBD1 (5 bases). Germline loops: CDR1 MNHEY, CDR2 SVGAGI. Trimming removed 6 bases from V and 1 base from J, with 6 bases in between. This CDR3 is built from 12 residues. Here the CDR3 reads CASRGPQETQYF. The DNA of the CDR3 is TGTGCCAGCAGGGGGCCCCAAGAGACCCAGTACTTC.

About this clonotype: One junction end does not reproduce the germline sequence, and a read error may be involved. The genes are TRBV7-3 and TRBJ2-1; 9 nucleotides line up with TRBD2. CDR1 SGHTA and CDR2 FQGTGA come from the germline V gene. The CDR3 has 17 amino acids. The CDR3 region is CACSLNLAGPSYNEQFF. Written as DNA, the CDR3 is TGTGCCTGCAGCTTAAATCTAGCGGGGCCCTCCTACAATGAGCAGTTCTTC.

V gene TRBV5-1 combines with J gene TRBJ2-2, with D unresolved. Per the germline V gene, CDR1 is SGHRS and CDR2 is YFSETQ. The CDR3 runs 13 residues. The V and J ends lost 4 bases and 4 bases respectively, with 8 bases between them. The CDR3 protein is CASSPLGTGELFF. The CDR3 DNA sequence: TGCGCCAGCAGCCCCTTGGGCACCGGGGAGCTGTTTTTT.

This clonotype showed up many times. The chain recombines TRBV25-1 with TRBJ2-7, with 8 positions matching TRBD1. The germline V gene encodes CDR1 MGHDK and CDR2 SYGVNS. This CDR3 has 13 amino acids. The trim removed 4 bases at V and 5 bases at J, leaving 4 bases unmatched. CDR3 sequence: CASSGTGFHEQYF. The CDR3 DNA reads as TGTGCCAGCAGTGGGACAGGGTTCCACGAGCAGTACTTC.

The table lists this clonotype with a few counts. The chain joins TRBV6-1 to TRBJ1-4, with D tentatively TRBD1 (5 bases). CDR1 MNHNS and CDR2 SASEGT come from the germline V gene. The CDR3 runs to 14 residues. V was clipped by 6 bases and J by 8 bases, with 16 bases between them. The CDR3 nucleotides read TGTGCCAGCAGCCAGGGCCTTCCACGGGAAAAACTGTTTTTT. Its protein product is CASSQGLPREKLFF.

This clonotype occurred a few times. The chain is built from TRBV7-9 and TRBJ2-1; possibly TRBD2 for D (5 bases). The CDR3 covers 16 residues. From germline, CDR1 is SEHNR and CDR2 FQNEAQ (reference sequence). Trimming stripped 4 bases from V and 3 bases from J, with 16 bases between. This CDR3 reads CASSSLEVRVYNEQFF. The CDR3 DNA follows: TGTGCCAGCAGCTCCCTGGAGGTGCGGGTCTACAATGAGCAGTTCTTC.

This clonotype was counted only a few times. The rearrangement uses TRBV7-6 and TRBJ2-3, with D uncertain. The CDR3 covers 14 residues. V shed 3 bases and J shed 4 bases, with 11 bases lying between them. Germline lookup yields CDR1 SGHVS and CDR2 FNYEAQ. The chain's CDR3 is CASSLVESADTQYF. Written as DNA, the CDR3 is TGTGCCAGCAGCTTGGTCGAATCCGCAGATACGCAGTATTTT.

The rearrangement links TRBV3-1 to TRBJ2-2; D not resolved. The length of the CDR3 is 15 residues. Looked up from germline, CDR1 is LGHDT and CDR2 is YNNKEL (reference sequence). Deletions cut 2 bases from V and 4 bases from J, with 11 bases between. CDR3 protein: CASSQSWAGTGELFF. As DNA, the CDR3 is TGTGCCAGCAGCCAAAGTTGGGCAGGCACCGGGGAGCTGTTTTTT.

The genes are TRBV24-1 and TRBJ1-5; 9 bases are shared with TRBD1. V trimming: 4 bases; J trimming: 6 bases; junction bases outside the gene matches: 9. The CDR3 is 16 residues long. Germline CDR1 reads KGHDR; CDR2 reads SFDVKD. The CDR3 sequence: CATSDLGQGATQPQHF. The CDR3 DNA reads as TGTGCCACCAGTGACCTGGGACAGGGAGCAACTCAGCCCCAGCATTTT.

This clonotype was seen a few times. The V and J genes are TRBV4-2 and TRBJ1-5, with 8 bases identical to TRBD1. Germline CDR1 and CDR2: LGHNA and YNFKEQ. The V gene end was trimmed by 0 bases and the J gene end by 5 bases; junction bases not matched to a gene: 6. The CDR3 totals 16 residues. The CDR3 bases are TGTGCCAGCAGCCAAGAGGCGACAGGGGTTGATCAGCCCCAGCATTTT. This translates into CASSQEATGVDQPQHF.

The V gene is TRBV29-1, the J gene TRBJ1-4, with TRBD1 identical over 8 bases. Trimming cost V 3 bases and J 0 bases; bases outside gene matches: 15. The CDR3 has 19 residues. Germline V lookup: CDR1 SQVTM, CDR2 ANQGSEA. The DNA of the CDR3 is TGCAGCGTTGATATGGGACAGGATTCAGTGGAGGCAACTAATGAAAAACTGTTTTTT. Translated: CSVDMGQDSVEATNEKLFF.

V usage is TRBV4-3 and J usage is TRBJ2-1; no clear D gene. CDR1 LGHNA and CDR2 YSLEER come from the germline V gene. The CDR3 consists of 14 residues. V was pared by 4 bases and J by 0 bases, with 7 bases between. The CDR3 protein is CASSRSFSYNEQFF. Written as DNA, the CDR3 is TGCGCCAGCAGCCGGTCCTTCTCCTACAATGAGCAGTTCTTC.

The rearrangement uses TRBV4-2 and TRBJ2-4; 7 bases agree with TRBD2. CDR3 size: 15 residues. With V trimmed by 2 bases and J by 8 bases, 9 bases remained unmatched. Germline V gene data show CDR1 as LGHNA and CDR2 as YNFKEQ. CDR3 residues: CASSQYDPGGYIQYF. The CDR3 DNA follows: TGTGCCAGCAGCCAATATGATCCGGGAGGTTACATTCAGTACTTC.

The chain couples TRBV11-1 to TRBJ2-1; D may match TRBD1 or TRBD2 (5 bases each). Germline V gene sequence: CDR1 SGHAT, CDR2 FQDESV (reference sequence). V was clipped by 2 bases and J by 5 bases, with 22 bases between them. This CDR3 is built from 18 residues. CDR3 sequence: CASSLLAAVGVGDNEQFF. The CDR3 bases are TGTGCCAGCAGCTTATTGGCGGCCGTGGGGGTGGGAGACAATGAGCAGTTCTTC.